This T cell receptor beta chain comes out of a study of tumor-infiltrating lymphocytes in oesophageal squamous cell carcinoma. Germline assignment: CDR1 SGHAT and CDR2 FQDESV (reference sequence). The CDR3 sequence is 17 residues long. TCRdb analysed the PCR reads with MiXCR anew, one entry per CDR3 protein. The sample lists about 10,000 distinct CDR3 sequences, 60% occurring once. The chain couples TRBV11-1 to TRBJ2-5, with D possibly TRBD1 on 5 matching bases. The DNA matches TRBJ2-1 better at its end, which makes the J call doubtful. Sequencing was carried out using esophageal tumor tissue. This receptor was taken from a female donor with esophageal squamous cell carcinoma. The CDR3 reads CASSERAGFRQSYEQFF. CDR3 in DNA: TGTGCCAGCAGCGAACGCGCCGGATTCAGACAGTCCTACGAGCAGTTCTTC.